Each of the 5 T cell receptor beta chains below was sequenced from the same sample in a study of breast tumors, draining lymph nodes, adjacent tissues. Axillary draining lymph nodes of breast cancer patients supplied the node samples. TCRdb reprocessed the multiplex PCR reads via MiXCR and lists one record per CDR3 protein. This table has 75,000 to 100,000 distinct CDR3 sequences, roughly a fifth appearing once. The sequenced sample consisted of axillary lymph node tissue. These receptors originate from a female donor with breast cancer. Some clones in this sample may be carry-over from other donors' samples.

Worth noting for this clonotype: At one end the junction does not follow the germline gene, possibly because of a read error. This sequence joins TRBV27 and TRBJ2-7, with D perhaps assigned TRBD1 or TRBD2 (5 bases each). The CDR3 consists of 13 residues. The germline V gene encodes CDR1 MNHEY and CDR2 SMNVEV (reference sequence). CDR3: CAGSSGPDYEQYF. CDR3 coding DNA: TGTGCCGGCAGTTCGGGACCCGACTACGAGCAGTACTTC.

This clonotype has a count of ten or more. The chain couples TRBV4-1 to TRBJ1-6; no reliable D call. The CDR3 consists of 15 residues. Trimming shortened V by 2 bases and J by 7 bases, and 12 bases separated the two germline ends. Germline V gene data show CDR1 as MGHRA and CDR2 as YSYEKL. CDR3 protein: CASSQLGIFNSPLHF. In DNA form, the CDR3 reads TGCGCCAGCAGCCAACTCGGGATATTCAATTCACCCCTCCACTTT.

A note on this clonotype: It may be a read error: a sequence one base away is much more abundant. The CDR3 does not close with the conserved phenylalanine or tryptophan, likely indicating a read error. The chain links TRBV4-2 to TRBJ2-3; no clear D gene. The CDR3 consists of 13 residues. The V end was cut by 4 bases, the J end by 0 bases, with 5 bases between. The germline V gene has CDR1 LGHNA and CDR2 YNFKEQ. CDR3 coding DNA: TGTGCCAGCAGCCTAACTAGCACAGATACGCAGTATTCT. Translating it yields CASSLTSTDTQYS.

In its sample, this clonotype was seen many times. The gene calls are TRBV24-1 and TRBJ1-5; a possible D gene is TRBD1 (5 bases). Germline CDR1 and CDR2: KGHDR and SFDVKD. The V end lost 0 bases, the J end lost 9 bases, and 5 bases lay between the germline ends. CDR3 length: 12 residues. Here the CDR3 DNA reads TGTGCCACCAGTGATTTGAGGGGGCCCCAGCATTTT. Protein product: CATSDLRGPQHF.

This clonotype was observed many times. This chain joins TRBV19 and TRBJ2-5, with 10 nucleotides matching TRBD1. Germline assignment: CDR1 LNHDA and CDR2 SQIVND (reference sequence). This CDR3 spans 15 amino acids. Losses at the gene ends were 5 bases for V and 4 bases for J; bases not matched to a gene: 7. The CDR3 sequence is CASSPRDRGGETQYF. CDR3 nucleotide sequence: TGTGCCAGTAGTCCCCGGGACAGGGGAGGAGAGACCCAGTACTTC.